This TCR beta chain was obtained from a study of shared clonotypes between healthy human individuals. Study-level findings and limits: Larger richness was generally estimated for naive than memory subsets.

Per the germline V gene, CDR1 is SGHAT and CDR2 is FQNNGV. With V trimmed by 2 bases and J by 2 bases, 8 bases remained unmatched. This CDR3 has 18 amino acids. The assay was immunoSEQ multiplex PCR, and TCRdb's table has in-frame clones only and misses some. This sample yields about 2.4 million clones, of which 93% are seen a single time; roughly 0.39% belongs to the top ten. Comments on this clone: Its target is unknown.

Sequencing was carried out using naive CD4+ T cells from PBMCs. The subset is: CD45RA+ positively selected. The clonotype comes from a man between 18 and 35 years old in good health. Some clones in this sample may be carry-over from other donors' samples. The V call is TRBV11-2, the J call TRBJ2-5; 13 bases are shared with TRBD2. The DNA of the CDR3 is TGTGCCAGCAGCTTACGCGGACTAGCGGGAGACCCACAAGAGACCCAGTACTTC. Translating it yields CASSLRGLAGDPQETQYF.